The 11 T cell receptor beta chains listed next were all sequenced from one sample in a study of shared clonotypes between healthy human individuals. Naive CD8 populations comprised CD45RO-negative cells positively selected for CCR7, excluding terminally differentiated effector memory CD45RA+ cells. Method: immunoSEQ multiplex PCR; TCRdb's copy keeps in-frame clones and lacks some. The sample records under 2,000,000 clones, approximately 95% being singletons. The sequenced sample consisted of naive CD8+ T cells sorted from blood. Every receptor here comes from a man aged 18 to 30 in good health.

This chain uses TRBV28 with TRBJ2-1; 7 bases line up with TRBD1. Germline V CDR1 and CDR2: MDHEN, SYDVKM. This CDR3 is built from 15 residues. Germline trimming cut 6 bases from V and 5 bases from J; bases unmatched to any gene: 10. In nucleotides, the CDR3 is TGTGCCAGCAGACCTAACAGGGGACGGGACAATGAGCAGTTCTTC. It translates to CASRPNRGRDNEQFF.

This clone was seen a single time. The chain carries TRBV10-2 and TRBJ2-7; 9 bases map to TRBD2. V lost 6 bases, J lost 3 bases, and 3 bases stayed unmatched. CDR3 size: 13 residues. The germline V gene has CDR1 WSHSY and CDR2 SAAADI. DNA of the CDR3: TGCGCCAGCAGGGGGACTAGCTACTACGAGCAGTACTTC. Amino acids: CASRGTSYYEQYF.

As for this clone: Other DNA sequences from this sample encode an identical CDR3 as well. The rearrangement joins TRBV5-6 to TRBJ1-1; D remains unclear. V lost 1 base and J lost 1, with 5 bases in between. The CDR3 extends over 13 amino acids. The V gene's germline CDR1 is SGHDT and CDR2 YYEEEE. CDR3 loop: CASSLSANTEAFF. In nucleotides, the CDR3 is TGTGCCAGCAGCTTGTCGGCGAACACTGAAGCTTTCTTT.

The chain is built from TRBV7-9 and TRBJ2-1, with a tentative D call TRBD2 (6 bases). V lost 0 bases to trimming and J lost 7 bases, with 13 bases between them. Germline CDR1 is SEHNR and CDR2 is FQNEAQ (reference sequence). There are 15 residues in the CDR3. CDR3 region: CASSLATSNLNEQFF. CDR3 DNA sequence: TGTGCCAGCAGCTTAGCCACTAGCAATCTTAATGAGCAGTTCTTC.

This clone showed up just once. The chain carries TRBV4-2 and TRBJ2-1, with 9 nucleotides matching TRBD2. V shed 10 bases and J 4 bases; nucleotides not matched to a gene: 2. This CDR3 comprises 12 residues. In germline, CDR1 is LGHNA, CDR2 YNFKEQ. CDR3 residues: CATSGKYNEQFF. The CDR3 DNA follows: TGTGCCACTAGCGGGAAGTACAATGAGCAGTTCTTC.

The chain links TRBV15 to TRBJ2-7, with 8 bases fitting TRBD2. The CDR3 loop spans 15 amino acids. J was trimmed by 5 bases and V by 3 bases; bases with no gene match: 9. CDR1 is LNHNV, CDR2 YYDKDF, per germline (reference sequence). CDR3 nucleotides: TGTGCCACCAGCAGCCAGGGGAGCGGGAGCCACGAGCAGTACTTC. Amino acids: CATSSQGSGSHEQYF.

CDR3 coding DNA: TGTGCCAGCAGCTTAGGGACAGCGAACACCGGGGAGCTGTTTTTT. It codes for CASSLGTANTGELFF. The rearrangement links TRBV7-2 to TRBJ2-2, with D possibly matching TRBD1 (6 bases). Germline values: CDR1 SGHTA, CDR2 FQGNSA. This CDR3 has 15 amino acids. V shed 1 base and J shed 0 bases, with 6 bases lying between them.

The rearrangement joins TRBV7-6 to TRBJ2-1; 7 bases line up with TRBD2. V gave up 5 bases and J gave up 8 bases; unmatched junction bases: 9. From germline, CDR1 is SGHVS and CDR2 FNYEAQ. The CDR3 runs to 14 residues. The CDR3 reads CASSPKLAVDEQFF. CDR3 DNA sequence: TGTGCCAGCAGCCCAAAGCTAGCGGTCGATGAGCAGTTCTTC.

This clone was picked up one time. This chain connects TRBV27 to TRBJ2-7, with no clear D. V lost 5 bases and J 6 bases, leaving 17 bases between the germline ends. Germline CDR1 is MNHEY and CDR2 is SMNVEV (reference sequence). This CDR3 spans 14 amino acids. CDR3 sequence (DNA): TGTGCCAGCAGTCCTGTAGAGGAATCTGGCGAGCAGTACTTC. It encodes CASSPVEESGEQYF.

The V gene is TRBV7-6, the J gene TRBJ1-4; unclear D gene. The germline CDR1 and CDR2 sequences are SGHVS and FNYEAQ. V dropped 2 bases and J dropped 2 bases, with 6 bases sitting between them. The CDR3 runs 14 residues. The CDR3 spells CASSLMVTNEKLFF. CDR3 bases: TGTGCCAGCAGCTTAATGGTGACTAATGAAAAACTGTTTTTT.

V and J are TRBV28 and TRBJ2-7; 10 nucleotides agree with TRBD1. Trimming removed 5 bases from V and 5 bases from J; junction bases left unmatched: 9. There are 15 residues in the CDR3. From germline, CDR1 is MDHEN and CDR2 SYDVKM. The DNA of the CDR3 is TGTGCCAGCAGTCCCCGACAGGGGGCGCACCACGAGCAGTACTTC. This codes for CASSPRQGAHHEQYF.